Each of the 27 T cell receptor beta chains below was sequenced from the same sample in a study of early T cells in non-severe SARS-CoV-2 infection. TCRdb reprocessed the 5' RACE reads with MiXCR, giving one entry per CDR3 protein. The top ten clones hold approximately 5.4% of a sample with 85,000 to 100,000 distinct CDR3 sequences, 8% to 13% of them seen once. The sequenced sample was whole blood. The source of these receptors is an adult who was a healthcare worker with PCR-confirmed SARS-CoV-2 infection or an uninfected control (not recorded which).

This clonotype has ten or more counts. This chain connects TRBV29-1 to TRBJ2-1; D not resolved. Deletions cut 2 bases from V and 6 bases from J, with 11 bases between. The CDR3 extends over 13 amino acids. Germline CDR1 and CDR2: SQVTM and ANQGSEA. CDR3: CSVERSWGNEQFF. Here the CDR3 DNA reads TGCAGCGTTGAACGGTCCTGGGGCAATGAGCAGTTCTTC.

The CDR3 protein is CASSGQGASTNEKLFF. In DNA form, the CDR3 reads TGTGCCAGCAGTGGACAGGGGGCCTCAACTAATGAAAAACTGTTTTTT. The genes are TRBV2 and TRBJ1-4, with 10 nucleotides matching TRBD1. This CDR3 is 16 amino acids long. Germline V CDR1 and CDR2: SNHLY, FYNNEI. After removal of 4 bases from V and 0 bases from J, the junction contained 2 bases not matched to a gene.

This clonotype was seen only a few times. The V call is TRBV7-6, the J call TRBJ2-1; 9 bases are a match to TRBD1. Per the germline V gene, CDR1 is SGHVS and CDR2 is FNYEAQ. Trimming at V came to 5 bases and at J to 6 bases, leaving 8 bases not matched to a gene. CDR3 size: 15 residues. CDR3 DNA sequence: TGTGCCAGCAGCAAAGACAGGGGGATTCGCAATGAGCAGTTCTTC. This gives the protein CASSKDRGIRNEQFF. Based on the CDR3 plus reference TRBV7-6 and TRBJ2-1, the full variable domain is GAGVSQSPRYKVTKRGQDVALRCDPISGHVSLYWYRQALGQGPEFLTYFNYEAQQDKSGLPNDRFSAERPEGSISTLTIQRTEQRDSAMYRCASSKDRGIRNEQFFGPGTRLTVL.

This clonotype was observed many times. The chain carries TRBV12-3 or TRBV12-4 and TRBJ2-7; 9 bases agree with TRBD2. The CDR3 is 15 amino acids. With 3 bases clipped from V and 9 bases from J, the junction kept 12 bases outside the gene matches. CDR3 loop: CASSFTSPSGKRQYF. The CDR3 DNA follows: TGTGCCAGCAGTTTTACCTCCCCTAGCGGGAAAAGGCAGTACTTC.

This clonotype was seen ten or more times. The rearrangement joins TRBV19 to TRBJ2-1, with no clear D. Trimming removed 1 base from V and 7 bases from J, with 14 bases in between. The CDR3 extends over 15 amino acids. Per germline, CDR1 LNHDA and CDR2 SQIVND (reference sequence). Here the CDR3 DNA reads TGTGCCAGTAGTATAGGACCCGAAAGGTGGAATGAGCAGTTCTTC. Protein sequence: CASSIGPERWNEQFF.

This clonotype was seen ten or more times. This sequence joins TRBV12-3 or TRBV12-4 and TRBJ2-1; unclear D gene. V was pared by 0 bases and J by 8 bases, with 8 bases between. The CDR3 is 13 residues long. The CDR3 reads CASSLAGKDEQFF. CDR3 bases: TGTGCCAGCAGTTTAGCGGGGAAGGATGAGCAGTTCTTC.

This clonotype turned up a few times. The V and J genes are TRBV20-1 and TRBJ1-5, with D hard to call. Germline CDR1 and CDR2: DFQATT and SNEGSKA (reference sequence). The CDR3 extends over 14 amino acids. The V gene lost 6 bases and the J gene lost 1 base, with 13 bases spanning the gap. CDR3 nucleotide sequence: TGCAGTGCCCCCGGGGAGCAGAGCAATCAGCCCCAGCATTTT. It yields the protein CSAPGEQSNQPQHF.

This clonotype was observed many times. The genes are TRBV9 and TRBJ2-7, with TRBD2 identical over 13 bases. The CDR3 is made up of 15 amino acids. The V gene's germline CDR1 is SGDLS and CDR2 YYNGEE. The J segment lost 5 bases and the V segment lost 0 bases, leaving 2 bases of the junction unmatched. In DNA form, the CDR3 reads TGTGCCAGCAGCGTAGGAACTAGCGGGGGGGACGAGCAGTACTTC. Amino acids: CASSVGTSGGDEQYF.

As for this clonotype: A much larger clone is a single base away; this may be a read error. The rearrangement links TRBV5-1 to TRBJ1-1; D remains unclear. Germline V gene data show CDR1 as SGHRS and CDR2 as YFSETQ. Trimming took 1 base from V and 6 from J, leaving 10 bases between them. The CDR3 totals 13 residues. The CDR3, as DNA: TGCGCCAGCAGCTTGAAGGGAGACTCTGAAGCTTTCTTT. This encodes CASSLKGDSEAFF.

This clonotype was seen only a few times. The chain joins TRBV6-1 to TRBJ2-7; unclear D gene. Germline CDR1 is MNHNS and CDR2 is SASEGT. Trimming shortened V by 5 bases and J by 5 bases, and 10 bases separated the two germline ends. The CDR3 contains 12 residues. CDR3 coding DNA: TGTGCCAGCAGTCAGTACGTGGACGAGCAGTACTTC. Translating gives CASSQYVDEQYF.

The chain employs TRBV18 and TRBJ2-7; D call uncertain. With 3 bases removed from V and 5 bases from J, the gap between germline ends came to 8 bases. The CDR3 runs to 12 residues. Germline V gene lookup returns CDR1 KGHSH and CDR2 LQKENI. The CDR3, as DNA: TGTGCCAGCTCACCGGGAAGGAACGAGCAGTACTTC. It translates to CASSPGRNEQYF.

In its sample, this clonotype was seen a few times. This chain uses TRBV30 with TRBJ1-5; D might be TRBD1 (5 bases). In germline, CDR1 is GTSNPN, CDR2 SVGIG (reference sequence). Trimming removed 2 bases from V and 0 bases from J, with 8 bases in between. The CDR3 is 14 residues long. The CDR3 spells CAWSPGPSNQPQHF. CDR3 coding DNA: TGTGCCTGGAGTCCGGGGCCTAGCAATCAGCCCCAGCATTTT.

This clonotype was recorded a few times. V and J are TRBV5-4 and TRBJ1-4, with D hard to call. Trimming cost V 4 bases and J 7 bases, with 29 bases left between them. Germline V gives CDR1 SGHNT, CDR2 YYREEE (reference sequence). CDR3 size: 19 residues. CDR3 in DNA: TGTGCCAGCAGCCCCGCTTATGGGGTCAGAACAATAGATCGTGAAAAACTGTTTTTT. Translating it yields CASSPAYGVRTIDREKLFF.

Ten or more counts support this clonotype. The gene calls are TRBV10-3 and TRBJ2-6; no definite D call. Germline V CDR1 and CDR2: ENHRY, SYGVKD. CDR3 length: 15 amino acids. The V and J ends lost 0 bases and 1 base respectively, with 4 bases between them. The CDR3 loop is CAISESDSGANVLTF. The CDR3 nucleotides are TGTGCCATCAGTGAGTCGGATTCTGGGGCCAACGTCCTGACTTTC.

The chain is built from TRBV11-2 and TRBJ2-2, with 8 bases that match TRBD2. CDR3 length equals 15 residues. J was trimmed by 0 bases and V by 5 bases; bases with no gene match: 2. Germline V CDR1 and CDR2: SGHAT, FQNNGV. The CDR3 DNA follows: TGTGCCAGCAGCCGAGCGGGGGCGAACACCGGGGAGCTGTTTTTT. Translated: CASSRAGANTGELFF.

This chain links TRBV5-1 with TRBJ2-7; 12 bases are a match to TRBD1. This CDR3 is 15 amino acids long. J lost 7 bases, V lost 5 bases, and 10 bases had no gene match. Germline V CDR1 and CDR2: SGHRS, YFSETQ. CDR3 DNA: TGCGCCAGCAGGGAACCGGGACAGGGGGCGCAGGAGCAGTACTTC. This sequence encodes CASREPGQGAQEQYF.

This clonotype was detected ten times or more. CDR3 sequence (DNA): TGTGCCAGCACCCTCGGACCGAGCTCCTACGAGCAGTACTTC. The encoded protein is CASTLGPSSYEQYF. The gene calls are TRBV6-1 and TRBJ2-7; D remains unclear. This CDR3 contains 14 residues. Deletions cut 7 bases from V and 0 bases from J, with 13 bases between. From germline, CDR1 is MNHNS and CDR2 SASEGT.

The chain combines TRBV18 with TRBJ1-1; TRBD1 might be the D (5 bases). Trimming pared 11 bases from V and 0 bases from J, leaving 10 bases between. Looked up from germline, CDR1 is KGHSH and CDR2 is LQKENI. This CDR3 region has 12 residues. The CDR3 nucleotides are TGTGCCGGGGGAGGGATGAACACTGAAGCTTTCTTT. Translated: CAGGGMNTEAFF.

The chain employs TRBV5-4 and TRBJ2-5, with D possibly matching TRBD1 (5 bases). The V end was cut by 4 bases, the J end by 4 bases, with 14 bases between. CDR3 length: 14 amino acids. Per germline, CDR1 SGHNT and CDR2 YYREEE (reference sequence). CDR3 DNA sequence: TGTGCCAGCAGCGCCGCACAGGCTGGAGAGACCCAGTACTTC. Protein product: CASSAAQAGETQYF.

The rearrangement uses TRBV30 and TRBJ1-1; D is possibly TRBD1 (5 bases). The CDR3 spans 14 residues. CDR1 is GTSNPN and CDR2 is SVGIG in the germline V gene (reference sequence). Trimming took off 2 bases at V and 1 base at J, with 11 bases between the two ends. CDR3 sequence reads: CAWSMGVSNTEAFF. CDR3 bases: TGTGCCTGGAGTATGGGGGTCTCGAACACTGAAGCTTTCTTT.

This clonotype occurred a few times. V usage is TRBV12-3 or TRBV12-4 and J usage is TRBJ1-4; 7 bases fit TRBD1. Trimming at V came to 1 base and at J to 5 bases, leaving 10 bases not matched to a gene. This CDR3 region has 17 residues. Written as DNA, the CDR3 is TGTGCCAGCAGTTTAGGGCCAGGGGGACGGGTGAATGAAAAACTGTTTTTT. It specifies CASSLGPGGRVNEKLFF.

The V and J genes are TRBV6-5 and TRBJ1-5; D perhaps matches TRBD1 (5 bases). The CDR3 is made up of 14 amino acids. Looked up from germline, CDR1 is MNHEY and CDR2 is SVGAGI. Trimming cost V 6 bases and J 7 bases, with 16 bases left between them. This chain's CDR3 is CASSTRQGGQPQHF. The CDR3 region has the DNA TGTGCCAGCAGCACCCGCCAGGGAGGCCAGCCCCAGCATTTT.

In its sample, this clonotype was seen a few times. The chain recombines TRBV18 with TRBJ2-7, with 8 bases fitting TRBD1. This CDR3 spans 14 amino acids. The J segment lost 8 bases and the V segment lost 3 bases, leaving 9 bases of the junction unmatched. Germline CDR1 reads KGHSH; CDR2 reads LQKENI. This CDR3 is CASSPDRATIQQYF. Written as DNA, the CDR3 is TGTGCCAGCTCACCGGACAGGGCCACGATCCAGCAGTACTTC. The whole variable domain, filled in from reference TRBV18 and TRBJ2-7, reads NAGVMQNPRHLVRRRGQEARLRCSPMKGHSHVYWYRQLPEEGLKFMVYLQKENIIDESGMPKERFSAEFPKEGPSILRIQQVVRGDSAAYFCASSPDRATIQQYFGPGTRLTVT.

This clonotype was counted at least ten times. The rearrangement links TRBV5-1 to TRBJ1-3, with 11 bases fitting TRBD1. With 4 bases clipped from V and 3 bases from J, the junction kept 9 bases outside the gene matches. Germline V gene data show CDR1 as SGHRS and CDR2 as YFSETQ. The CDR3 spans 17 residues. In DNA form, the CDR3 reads TGCGCCAGCAGCCAGGACAGGGGGCAGTATGGTGGAAACACCATATATTTT. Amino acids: CASSQDRGQYGGNTIYF. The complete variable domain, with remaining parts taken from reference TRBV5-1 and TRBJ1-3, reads KAGVTQTPRYLIKTRGQQVTLSCSPISGHRSVSWYQQTPGQGLQFLFEYFSETQRNKGNFPGRFSGRQFSNSRSEMNVSTLELGDSALYLCASSQDRGQYGGNTIYFGEGSWLTVV.

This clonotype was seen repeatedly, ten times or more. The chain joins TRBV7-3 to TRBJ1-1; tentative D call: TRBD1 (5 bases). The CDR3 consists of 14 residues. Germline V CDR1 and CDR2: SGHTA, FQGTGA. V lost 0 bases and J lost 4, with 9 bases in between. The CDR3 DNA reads TGTGCCAGCAGCTTAACGGGGAGGGGCACTGAAGCTTTCTTT. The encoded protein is CASSLTGRGTEAFF.

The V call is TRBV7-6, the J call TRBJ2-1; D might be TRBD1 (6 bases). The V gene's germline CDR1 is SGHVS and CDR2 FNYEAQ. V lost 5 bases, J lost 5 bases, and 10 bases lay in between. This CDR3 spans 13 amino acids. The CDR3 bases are TGTGCCAGCAGCCGTAGACAGGACAATGAGCAGTTCTTC. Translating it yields CASSRRQDNEQFF.

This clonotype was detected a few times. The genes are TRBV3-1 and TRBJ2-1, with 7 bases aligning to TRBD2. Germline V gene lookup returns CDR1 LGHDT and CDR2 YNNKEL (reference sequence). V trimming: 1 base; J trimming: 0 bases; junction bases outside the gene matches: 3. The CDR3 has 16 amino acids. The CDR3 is CASSQGGGSSYNEQFF. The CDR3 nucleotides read TGTGCCAGCAGCCAAGGGGGCGGGAGCTCCTACAATGAGCAGTTCTTC.